This TCR beta chain was captured in a study of blood T cell repertoires in COVID-19 (dated by TCRdb to about 2020). Context from the whole study: Collaborator samples came from the United States, Italy and Spain and covered acute and convalescent phases of COVID-19. The prospective study material was composed of cDNA or gDNA derived from T cells, B-cell-depleted T cells, or PBMCs. Subjects who had been exposed to COVID-19, were actively infected with it, or had recovered from it provided the deeply sampled blood TCRbeta repertoires that made up the dataset. A freely available public database, intended as a resource for researchers studying the immune response to SARS-CoV-2, is where the repertoires were released. Samples came from the ongoing ImmuneRACE study (first 160 participants) plus 1,254 subjects from 6 global collaborators. A de-identified subject ID, COVID-19 status, age in years and sex were almost always included in the sample metadata. Where available, HLA class I and class II types were taken from metadata supplied by the sample provider and were not determined by assay-based typing. What the study reported, not specific to this receptor: Clinical and demographic metadata were provided uncurated, with the amount varying by source and participant.

The immunoSEQ Assay, a bias-controlled multiplex PCR, was used to amplify TCRbeta CDR3 regions from genomic DNA. The authors processed their data as follows. Within the assay, amplification of reference gene primers was used to estimate how many nucleated cells each sample contained. To quantify the absolute abundance of each unique TCRbeta CDR3 rearrangement, sequence reads were collapsed and filtered. Productive Simpson clonality was computed per sample as the square root of Simpson's diversity index over productive rearrangements. The immuneACCESS repertoire file appears here via TCRdb, limited to in-frame rearrangements. These files lack a portion of the clones; in checked studies, under half of the deficit traces to unresolved V genes, and the cause of the others is not known. The DNA gave D and trimming, while V, J and clone size come from that table. The sample profile shows about 210,000 clones; approximately 84% of them were found once. The ten largest clones add up to approximately 8% of the sample.

From the germline V gene (reference sequence), CDR1 is LNHNV and CDR2 is YYDKDF. The V and J ends are trimmed by 7 bases and 1 base, leaving 7 bases between them. Taken from cysteine to phenylalanine, the CDR3 has 12 residues. Only CDR3 DNA is held: 36 bases, read in frame from base 1. Turning to this clone: Its recognized antigen is unknown. Base qualities were left out, and no much larger clone turns up one base away.

At one collaborating source in Seattle, patients were enrolled during active infection and were followed longitudinally through the course of disease. Collaborating institutions collected whole blood in K2EDTA tubes following their own protocols. For TCRbeta analysis, collaborator samples were shipped as frozen whole blood, as isolated PBMCs, or as DNA extracted from either sample type. The source material was peripheral blood. This TCR derives from an elderly woman with COVID-19, enrolled during active disease. The sequence links TRBV15 to TRBJ1-1; the D gene cannot be named for sure. CDR3 reads: CATKRQNTEAFF. The DNA sequence is given as TGTGCCACCAAGCGGCAGAACACTGAAGCTTTCTTT.